Below are 21 T cell receptor beta chains sequenced from a single sample in a study of identical twins. TCRdb reprocessed the 5' RACE reads with MiXCR, giving one entry per CDR3 protein. The sample lists around 1.7 million distinct CDR3 sequences, 32% occurring once. The sample comprised cord blood. The receptors were gathered from a newborn girl in good health.

This clonotype was counted between two and nine times. This rearrangement joins TRBV20-1 to TRBJ2-7, with D tentatively TRBD2 (5 bases). The germline gives CDR1 DFQATT, CDR2 SNEGSKA (reference sequence). V lost 7 bases and J 3 bases, leaving 10 bases between the germline ends. There are 11 residues in the CDR3. CDR3 in amino acids: CSGLKHYEQYF. DNA of the CDR3: TGCAGTGGACTAAAACACTACGAGCAGTACTTC.

A note on this clonotype: This could be a read error, since a much larger clone is one nucleotide away. The chain couples TRBV28 to TRBJ1-2, with D possibly TRBD1 on 5 matching bases. CDR1 and CDR2 from the germline V gene are MDHEN and SYDVKM. This CDR3 spans 15 amino acids. This CDR3 reads CASSLRDASAYGHTF. CDR3 bases: TGTGCCAGCAGTTTACGGGACGCCTCTGCCTATGGCCACACCTTC.

This chain connects TRBV20-1 to TRBJ2-3, with D tentatively TRBD1 or TRBD2 (6 bases each). Germline loops: CDR1 DFQATT, CDR2 SNEGSKA (reference sequence). The CDR3 runs 12 residues. V was pared by 6 bases and J by 5 bases, with 12 bases between. The CDR3 DNA follows: TGCAGTGCCTACGGAGGGGGAGATACGCAGTATTTT. This translates into CSAYGGGDTQYF.

This chain links TRBV30 with TRBJ1-2; 7 bases map to TRBD1. V was clipped by 0 bases and J by 8 bases; unmatched bases: 12. Germline V lookup: CDR1 GTSNPN, CDR2 SVGIG (reference sequence). CDR3 size: 15 residues. CDR3 sequence: CAWSVGTAPSYGYTF. The CDR3 DNA reads TGTGCCTGGAGTGTAGGGACAGCTCCATCCTACGGCTACACCTTC.

The chain couples TRBV3-1 to TRBJ2-1; 9 bases match TRBD1. Germline V lookup: CDR1 LGHDT, CDR2 YNNKEL (reference sequence). This CDR3 region has 15 residues. The junction had 8 bases not matched to a gene; V was cut back by 4 bases and J by 7 bases. The CDR3 loop is CASSLGTGNGNEQFF. As DNA, the CDR3 is TGTGCCAGCAGCCTGGGGACAGGGAATGGGAATGAGCAGTTCTTC.

This clonotype has at least ten counts. The rearrangement uses TRBV28 and TRBJ2-7; TRBD1 matches 10 bases. V dropped 6 bases and J dropped 2; count of bases not matched to a gene: 1. The CDR3 has 13 amino acids. Germline V lookup: CDR1 MDHEN, CDR2 SYDVKM. In DNA form, the CDR3 reads TGTGCCAGCAGAGACAGGGGGCCCTACGAGCAGTACTTC. Its protein product is CASRDRGPYEQYF.

This clonotype was detected many times. The rearrangement links TRBV10-3 to TRBJ2-5; perhaps TRBD2 as D (6 bases). Germline CDR1 is ENHRY and CDR2 is SYGVKD. This CDR3 region has 14 residues. The V end was cut by 10 bases, the J end by 2 bases, with 17 bases between. The CDR3 DNA reads TGTGCCAGCGGGACTTCCAACTTACAAGAGACCCAGTACTTC. As protein: CASGTSNLQETQYF.

This clonotype was observed a few times. This chain links TRBV9 with TRBJ2-1; TRBD2 is a possible D gene (6 bases). V was cut by 2 bases and J by 4 bases, with 13 bases left in between. The germline CDR1 and CDR2 sequences are SGDLS and YYNGEE. The CDR3 has 15 residues. The CDR3 protein is CASSVLRGTYNEQFF. CDR3 nucleotides: TGTGCCAGCAGCGTCTTGCGGGGCACTTACAATGAGCAGTTCTTC.

Only a few counts were recorded for this clonotype. The conserved phenylalanine or tryptophan normally closing the CDR3 is absent here, so this likely arose from a read error. V and J are TRBV12-5 and TRBJ2-1; 14 nucleotides line up with TRBD2. In germline, CDR1 is LGHNT, CDR2 FRNRAP. V trimming: 6 bases; J trimming: 4 bases; junction bases outside the gene matches: 11. The CDR3 spans 18 residues. The CDR3 DNA reads TGTGCTAGTGGAGCGGGGTTGGGACTAGCGGGAGTATACAATGAGCAGTTCTTA. Protein sequence: CASGAGLGLAGVYNEQFL.

A few counts support this clonotype. This chain uses TRBV3-1 with TRBJ2-2, with D unresolved. The CDR3 has 15 residues. Germline V gives CDR1 LGHDT, CDR2 YNNKEL (reference sequence). Trimming removed 0 bases at V and 1 base at J, with 6 bases between. The CDR3 nucleotides read TGTGCCAGCAGCCAAGATCTTTGGAACACCGGGGAGCTGTTTTTT. Its protein is CASSQDLWNTGELFF.

This clonotype was counted a few times. The chain links TRBV20-1 to TRBJ2-1; D unresolved. There are 13 residues in the CDR3. Germline CDR1 reads DFQATT; CDR2 reads SNEGSKA (reference sequence). Trimming took off 0 bases at V and 9 bases at J, with 12 bases between the two ends. The CDR3 DNA reads TGCAGTGCTAGAGATATCAGAGTTACTGAGCAGTTCTTC. It yields the protein CSARDIRVTEQFF.

This clonotype has just a few counts. The V call is TRBV5-1, the J call TRBJ2-5; 8 nucleotides match TRBD2. Germline assignment: CDR1 SGHRS and CDR2 YFSETQ. The CDR3 is 15 residues long. Unmatched junction bases numbered 11, after V lost 5 bases and J lost 5 bases. CDR3 protein: CASSPLPGLVETQYF. CDR3 DNA sequence: TGCGCCAGCAGTCCGCTCCCGGGACTAGTGGAGACCCAGTACTTC. The whole variable domain, remainder taken from reference TRBV5-1 and TRBJ2-5, is KAGVTQTPRYLIKTRGQQVTLSCSPISGHRSVSWYQQTPGQGLQFLFEYFSETQRNKGNFPGRFSGRQFSNSRSEMNVSTLELGDSALYLCASSPLPGLVETQYFGPGTRLLVL.

With regard to this clonotype: A much larger clone sits a single nucleotide away, making a read error possible. The rearrangement uses TRBV14 and TRBJ1-2; a weak D match, TRBD1 (6 bases). The CDR3 has 15 residues. Looked up from germline, CDR1 is SGHDN and CDR2 is FVKESK. CDR3 sequence: CASSPRGPPRDGHTF. CDR3 sequence (DNA): TGTGCCAGCAGCCCCAGGGGCCCTCCAAGGGATGGCCACACCTTC.

This clonotype was found a few times. The chain joins TRBV20-1 to TRBJ1-2, with 7 bases identical to TRBD1. The germline CDR1 and CDR2 sequences are DFQATT and SNEGSKA (reference sequence). The ends lost 3 bases at V and 2 bases at J; junction bases unmatched: 9. The CDR3 covers 15 residues. DNA for the CDR3: TGCAGTGCTAGGGCGTGGACAGGCCCCAACTATGGCTACACCTTC. Its protein product is CSARAWTGPNYGYTF.

The chain couples TRBV5-1 to TRBJ2-2; 10 bases match TRBD1. Germline assignment: CDR1 SGHRS and CDR2 YFSETQ. The CDR3 totals 14 residues. With 6 bases clipped from V and 3 bases from J, the junction kept 2 bases outside the gene matches. CDR3 amino acids: CASNDRGHTGELFF. The DNA of the CDR3 is TGCGCCAGCAACGACAGGGGGCACACCGGGGAGCTGTTTTTT.

A few counts support this clonotype. This chain uses TRBV6-5 with TRBJ2-7, with D hard to call. Germline V gene sequence: CDR1 MNHEY, CDR2 SVGAGI. Trimming cost V 4 bases and J 4 bases, with 8 bases left between them. The CDR3 spans 12 residues. The CDR3 region has the DNA TGTGCCAGCAGTTCCCTATATTACGAGCAGTACTTC. Its protein is CASSSLYYEQYF.

This sequence joins TRBV9 and TRBJ2-5; D perhaps matches TRBD1 (5 bases). Germline lookup yields CDR1 SGDLS and CDR2 YYNGEE. V lost 0 bases to trimming and J lost 7 bases, with 7 bases between them. This CDR3 contains 12 residues. The CDR3 region has the DNA TGTGCCAGCAGCGTAGGCACAGGGACCCAGTACTTC. Its translation is CASSVGTGTQYF.

In its sample, this clonotype was seen many times. This rearrangement joins TRBV29-1 to TRBJ2-3, with 9 bases fitting TRBD1. The CDR3 length is 12 residues. J gave up 5 bases and V 4 bases, and 1 base lay outside the gene matches. Germline CDR1 and CDR2: SQVTM and ANQGSEA. The CDR3 nucleotides read TGCAGCGTTGGGGGACAGGGAGATACGCAGTATTTT. This encodes CSVGGQGDTQYF.

Points on this clonotype: Compared with germline, one end of the junction differs, possibly owing to a read error. The CDR3 DNA sequence: TGTGCTAGCAGCCCCGGGACTAGCGGTAACAATGAGCAGTACTTC. Amino acid sequence: CASSPGTSGNNEQYF. The chain couples TRBV7-7 to TRBJ2-5; TRBD2 aligns across 11 bases. CDR1 SSHAT and CDR2 FNYEAQ come from the germline V gene (reference sequence). The CDR3 loop spans 15 amino acids.

The chain employs TRBV12-3 or TRBV12-4 and TRBJ2-1; D is uncertain. CDR3 length equals 14 residues. Trimming removed 6 bases at V and 8 bases at J, with 17 bases between. This CDR3 is CASRYDGLGYEQFF. The CDR3 DNA sequence: TGTGCCAGCAGGTACGATGGGCTAGGCTATGAGCAGTTCTTC.

The CDR3 region has the DNA TGTGCCAGCAGGAACCCCCTCGGGCTAGCGGGAATAGAGACCCAGTACTTC. Amino acid sequence: CASRNPLGLAGIETQYF. The rearrangement uses TRBV2 and TRBJ2-7; TRBD2 agrees at 9 bases. The end of the DNA is better explained by TRBJ2-5, so the J call may be wrong. This CDR3 comprises 17 residues. Germline V gene sequence: CDR1 SNHLY, CDR2 FYNNEI.